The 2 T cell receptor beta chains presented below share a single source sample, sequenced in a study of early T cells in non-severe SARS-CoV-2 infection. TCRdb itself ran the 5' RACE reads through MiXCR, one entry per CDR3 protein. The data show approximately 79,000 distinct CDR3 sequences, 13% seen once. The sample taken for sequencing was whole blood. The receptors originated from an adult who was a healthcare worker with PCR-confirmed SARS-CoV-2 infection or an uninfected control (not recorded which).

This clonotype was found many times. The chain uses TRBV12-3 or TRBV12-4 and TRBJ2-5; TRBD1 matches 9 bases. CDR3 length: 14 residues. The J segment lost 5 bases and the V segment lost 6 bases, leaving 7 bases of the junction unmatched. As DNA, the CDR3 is TGTGCCAGCAGCCCACAGGGGGCCCGTGAGACCCAGTACTTC. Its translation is CASSPQGARETQYF.

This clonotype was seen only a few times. The CDR3 bases are TGTGCCAGCAAGGCGGCCCTGGTGCGGGAAAAACTGTTTTTT. Amino acid sequence: CASKAALVREKLFF. The J gene is TRBJ1-4, the V gene TRBV28; D ambiguous. The V and J ends lost 7 bases and 8 bases respectively, with 17 bases between them. Germline V CDR1 and CDR2: MDHEN, SYDVKM. The CDR3 loop spans 14 amino acids.